These 2 T cell receptor beta chains share one sample of origin, sequenced in a study of cytomegalovirus exposure and HLA in healthy donors. Primers included in the PCR were 60 Vbeta and 13 Jbeta primers. Repertoires were generated with immunoSEQ multiplex PCR, while TCRdb's copy carries only in-frame clones and drops some. The sample has about 120,000 clones; 65% to 80% are singletons. Sequencing was performed on PBMCs. These receptors all stem from a man aged 18 to 30 in good health and CMV-seropositive.

This sequence joins TRBV5-4 and TRBJ2-5; D is uncertain. This CDR3 spans 13 amino acids. Germline V lookup: CDR1 SGHNT, CDR2 YYREEE (reference sequence). With 0 bases removed from V and 5 bases from J, the gap between germline ends came to 8 bases. CDR3 nucleotide sequence: TGTGCCAGCAGCTTGGCCAGCGAGGAGACCCAGTACTTC. Its protein product is CASSLASEETQYF.

The J gene is TRBJ1-2, the V gene TRBV5-3; a weak D match, TRBD1 (5 bases). Being an ORF, TRBV5-3 has a function that is uncertain. The CDR3 has 14 residues. Trimming shortened V by 4 bases and J by 2 bases, and 12 bases separated the two germline ends. DNA for the CDR3: TGTGCCAGAAGCCCCAGGGACTCCAACTATGGCTACACCTTC. It codes for CARSPRDSNYGYTF.